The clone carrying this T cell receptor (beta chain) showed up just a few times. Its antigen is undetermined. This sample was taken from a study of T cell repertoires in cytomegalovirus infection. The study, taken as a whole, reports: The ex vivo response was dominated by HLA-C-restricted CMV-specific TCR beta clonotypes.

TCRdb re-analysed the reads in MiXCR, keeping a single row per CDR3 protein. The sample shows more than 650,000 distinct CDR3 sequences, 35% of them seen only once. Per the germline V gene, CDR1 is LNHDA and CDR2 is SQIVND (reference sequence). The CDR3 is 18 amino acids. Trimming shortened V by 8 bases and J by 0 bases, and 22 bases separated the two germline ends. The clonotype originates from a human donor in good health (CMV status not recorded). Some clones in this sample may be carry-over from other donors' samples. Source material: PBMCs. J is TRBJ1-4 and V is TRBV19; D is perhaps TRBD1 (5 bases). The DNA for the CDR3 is TGTGCCAGTCGGCGGGGCCCAGTTATAACCTCAACTAATGAAAAACTGTTTTTT. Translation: CASRRGPVITSTNEKLFF.